This T cell receptor beta chain was recorded in a study of naive and memory T cell subsets. The study's findings and limits: Over 95% of naive TCR sequences appeared only once, unlike memory subsets.

An equimolar mix of two oligonucleotides served as the beta constant-region primer for TRBC1 and TRBC2. The cDNA 3' end received a ligated single-stranded oligonucleotide carrying the SP2 primer and a 12-nucleotide UMI. Using its own MiXCR run on the UMI-ligation and nested PCR reads, TCRdb lists one record per CDR3 protein. The sample includes 150,000 or so distinct CDR3 sequences, over 15% of them seen just once. CD4 T cells were positively selected, then CD8 T cells from the CD4-negative fraction. Cells stained for CD3, CD4, CD8, CD45RA and CD27 were sorted into four subsets. A note on this clonotype: Its antigen is currently unknown.

The source is a human donor in good health. Sequences were obtained from naive CD4+ T cells from blood.

CDR3 amino acids: CASTEGRAYNEQFF. The DNA of the CDR3 is TGTGCCAGTACCGAGGGACGAGCCTACAATGAGCAGTTCTTC. The V call is TRBV19, the J call TRBJ2-1; D possibly matches TRBD1 or TRBD2 (5 bases each). CDR1 and CDR2 (germline): LNHDA, SQIVND (reference sequence). The CDR3 has 14 amino acids. Trimming took 7 bases from V and 2 from J, leaving 12 bases between them.